The T cell receptor (beta chain) described here comes from a study of T cell repertoires in cytomegalovirus infection. Per germline, CDR1 MNHNS and CDR2 SASEGT. This CDR3 spans 15 amino acids. The V end lost 3 bases, the J end lost 0 bases, and 12 bases lay between the germline ends. MiXCR, applied by TCRdb to the reads, yields one record per CDR3 protein. The sample has 350,000 to 550,000 distinct CDR3 sequences; 31% are singletons. This clonotype was found a few times. Its antigen is unidentified. Findings and limits, study-wide: CMV carriers having the relevant HLA were flagged by cumulative public TCR beta family frequency. HLA-C-restricted TCR beta clonotypes specific for CMV led the ex vivo response.

The sequencing sample was made of PBMCs. This receptor was identified in a human donor in good health (CMV status not recorded). Some clones in this sample may be carry-over from other donors' samples. The chain combines TRBV6-1 with TRBJ2-7; D is ambiguous. CDR3 DNA: TGTGCCAGCAGTGACCCCCCATTGGGCTCCTACGAGCAGTACTTC. Its translation: CASSDPPLGSYEQYF.